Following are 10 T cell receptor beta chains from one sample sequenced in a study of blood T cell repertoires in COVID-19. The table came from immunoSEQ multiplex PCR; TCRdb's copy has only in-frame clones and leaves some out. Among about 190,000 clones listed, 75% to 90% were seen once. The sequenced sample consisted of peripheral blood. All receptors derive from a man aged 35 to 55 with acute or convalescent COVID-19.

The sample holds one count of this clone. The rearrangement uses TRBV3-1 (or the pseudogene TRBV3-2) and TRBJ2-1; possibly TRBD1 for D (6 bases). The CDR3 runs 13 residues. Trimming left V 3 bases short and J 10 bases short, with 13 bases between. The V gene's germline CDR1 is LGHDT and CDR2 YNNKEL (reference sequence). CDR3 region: CASSQEDRPEQFF. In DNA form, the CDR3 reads TGTGCCAGCAGCCAGGAAGACAGGCCCGAGCAGTTCTTC.

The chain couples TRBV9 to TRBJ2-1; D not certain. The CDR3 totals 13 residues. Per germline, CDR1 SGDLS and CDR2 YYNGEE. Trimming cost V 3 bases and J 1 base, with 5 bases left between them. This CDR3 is CASSAESYNEQFF. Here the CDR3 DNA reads TGTGCCAGCAGCGCCGAGTCCTACAATGAGCAGTTCTTC.

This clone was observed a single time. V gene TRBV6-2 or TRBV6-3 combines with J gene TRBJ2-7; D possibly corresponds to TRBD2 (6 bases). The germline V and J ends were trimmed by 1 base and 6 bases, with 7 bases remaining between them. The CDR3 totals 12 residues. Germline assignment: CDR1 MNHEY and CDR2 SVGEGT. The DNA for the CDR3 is TGTGCCAGCAGTTACTGGGACTTCGAGCAGTACTTC. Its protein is CASSYWDFEQYF.

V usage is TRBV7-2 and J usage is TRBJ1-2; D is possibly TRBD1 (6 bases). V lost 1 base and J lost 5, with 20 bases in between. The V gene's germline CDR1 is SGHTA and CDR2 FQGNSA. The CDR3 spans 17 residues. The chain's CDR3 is CASSLVGGAEGIYGYTF. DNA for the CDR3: TGTGCCAGCAGCTTAGTTGGGGGGGCGGAGGGTATTTATGGCTACACCTTC.

DNA of the CDR3: TGTGCCAGCAGTCTGGGGAGGGCCAGCTCTGGAAACACCATATATTTT. The encoded protein is CASSLGRASSGNTIYF. This sequence joins TRBV2 and TRBJ1-3; D uncertain. Trimming removed 5 bases at V and 0 bases at J, with 14 bases between. This CDR3 region has 16 residues. Germline loops: CDR1 SNHLY, CDR2 FYNNEI.

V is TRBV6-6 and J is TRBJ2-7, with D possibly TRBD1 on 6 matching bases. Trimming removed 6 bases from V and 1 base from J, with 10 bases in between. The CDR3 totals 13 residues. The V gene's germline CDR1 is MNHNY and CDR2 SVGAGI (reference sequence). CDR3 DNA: TGTGCCAGCAGCAACAGGGAATCCTACGAGCAGTACTTC. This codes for CASSNRESYEQYF.

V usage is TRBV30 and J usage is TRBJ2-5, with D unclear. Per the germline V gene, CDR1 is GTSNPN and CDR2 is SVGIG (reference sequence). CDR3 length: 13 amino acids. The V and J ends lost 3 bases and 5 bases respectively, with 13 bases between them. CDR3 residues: CAWSGSFTETQYF. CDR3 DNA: TGTGCCTGGAGCGGGTCCTTCACGGAGACCCAGTACTTC.

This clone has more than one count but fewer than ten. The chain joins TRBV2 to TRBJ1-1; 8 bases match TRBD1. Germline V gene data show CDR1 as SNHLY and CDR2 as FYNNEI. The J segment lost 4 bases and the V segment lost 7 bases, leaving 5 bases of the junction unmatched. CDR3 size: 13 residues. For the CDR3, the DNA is TGTGCCAGCATCTTGGGACAGGCCACTGAAGCTTTCTTT. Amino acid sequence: CASILGQATEAFF. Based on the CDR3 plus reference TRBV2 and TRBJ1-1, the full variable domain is EPEVTQTPSHQVTQMGQEVILRCVPISNHLYFYWYRQILGQKVEFLVSFYNNEISEKSEIFDDQFSVERPDGSNFTLKIRSTKLEDSAMYFCASILGQATEAFFGQGTRLTVV.

The DNA of the CDR3 is TGTGCCATCAGTGAGGCAGTGTACAGCACCTACGAGCAGTACTTC. Translating gives CAISEAVYSTYEQYF. The chain joins TRBV10-3 to TRBJ2-7, with D uncertain. The V gene's germline CDR1 is ENHRY and CDR2 SYGVKD. This CDR3 is built from 15 residues. With 2 bases removed from V and 2 bases from J, the gap between germline ends came to 13 bases.

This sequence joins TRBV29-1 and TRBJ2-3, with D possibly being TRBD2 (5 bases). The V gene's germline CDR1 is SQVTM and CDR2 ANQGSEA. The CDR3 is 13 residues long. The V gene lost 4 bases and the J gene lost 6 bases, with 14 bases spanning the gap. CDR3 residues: CSVGLSTGDTQYF. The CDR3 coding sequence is TGCAGCGTTGGGTTATCAACGGGGGATACGCAGTATTTT.